This is a list of T cell receptor beta chains from one sample in a study of breast tumors, draining lymph nodes, adjacent tissues. TCRdb re-derived calls from the multiplex PCR reads in MiXCR, one entry per CDR3 protein. This sample carries approximately 200,000 distinct CDR3 sequences, approximately 31% of them seen once, and the ten largest clones take approximately 4.5%. The sequenced sample was axillary lymph node tissue. These receptors all stem from a female donor with breast cancer. Some clones in this sample may be carry-over from other donors' samples. CDR3s include the opening cysteine and the closing phenylalanine or tryptophan. Each record gives: CDR3 protein, CDR3 DNA, D gene, clone size, J gene, V gene. D genes are given only for firm matches. Expanded clones get a size class; other rows say once, few or many, or leave the size out.

cdr3_aa: CPSSLGGGTDTQCF
cdr3_nt: TGTCCCAGCAGCTTAGGAGGTGGCACAGATACGCAGTGTTTT
d_call: -
clone_size: -
j_call: TRBJ2-3
v_call: TRBV7-9

cdr3_aa: CASSSKQGVDTQYF
cdr3_nt: TGCGCCAGCAGCTCCAAACAGGGGGTAGACACCCAGTACTTC
d_call: TRBD1
clone_size: few
j_call: TRBJ2-5
v_call: TRBV5-1

cdr3_aa: CASSHTTIQSSYNEPQHF
cdr3_nt: TGCGCCAGCAGCCATACGACTATACAGAGCTCCTACAATGAGCCCCAGCATTTT
d_call: -
clone_size: -
j_call: TRBJ1-5
v_call: TRBV11-2

cdr3_aa: CSASDGTQYF
cdr3_nt: TGCAGTGCCAGCGATGGTACGCAGTATTTT
d_call: -
clone_size: many
j_call: TRBJ2-3
v_call: TRBV20-1

cdr3_aa: CASSLSPSGGGYNEQFF
cdr3_nt: TGTGCCAGCAGCCTATCCCCTAGCGGGGGGGGCTACAATGAGCAGTTCTTC
d_call: TRBD2
clone_size: many
j_call: TRBJ2-1
v_call: TRBV2

cdr3_aa: CSARRGAGRQETQYF
cdr3_nt: TGCAGTGCTAGGCGGGGGGCTGGTCGGCAAGAGACCCAGTACTTC
d_call: TRBD2
clone_size: many
j_call: TRBJ2-5
v_call: TRBV20-1

cdr3_aa: CASRGHTNEKLFF
cdr3_nt: TGTGCCAGCAGAGGGCATACTAATGAAAAACTGTTTTTT
d_call: -
clone_size: -
j_call: TRBJ1-4
v_call: TRBV27

cdr3_aa: CSAARGMTEAFF
cdr3_nt: TGCAGTGCTGCCAGGGGGATGACTGAAGCTTTCTTT
d_call: TRBD1
clone_size: few
j_call: TRBJ1-1
v_call: TRBV20-1

cdr3_aa: CASSRAGNTEAFF
cdr3_nt: TGTGCCAGCAGCCGAGCAGGGAACACTGAAGCTTTCTTT
d_call: -
clone_size: -
j_call: TRBJ1-1
v_call: TRBV9

cdr3_aa: CAWSGTSGVQETQYF
cdr3_nt: TGTGCCTGGAGTGGGACTAGCGGGGTCCAAGAGACCCAGTACTTC
d_call: TRBD2
clone_size: few
j_call: TRBJ2-5
v_call: TRBV30

cdr3_aa: CATSRGEGFLNTEAFF
cdr3_nt: TGTGCCACCAGCAGAGGAGAGGGGTTTTTGAACACTGAAGCTTTCTTT
d_call: -
clone_size: -
j_call: TRBJ1-1
v_call: TRBV15

cdr3_aa: CASSPLIGGGRYF
cdr3_nt: TGTGCCAGCAGCCCTCTGATTGGGGGGGGGAGGTACTTC
d_call: TRBD2
clone_size: many
j_call: TRBJ2-5
v_call: TRBV14

cdr3_aa: CAWKGGQGSYEQYF
cdr3_nt: TGTGCCTGGAAAGGGGGACAGGGGAGCTACGAGCAGTACTTC
d_call: TRBD1
clone_size: many
j_call: TRBJ2-7
v_call: TRBV30

cdr3_aa: CASSVAGRDTEAFF
cdr3_nt: TGTGCCAGCAGTGTCGCGGGGCGCGACACTGAAGCTTTCTTT
d_call: -
clone_size: -
j_call: TRBJ1-1
v_call: TRBV6-5

cdr3_aa: CAFSLAGGWNEQFF
cdr3_nt: TGTGCCTTCTCTCTAGCGGGAGGGTGGAATGAGCAGTTCTTC
d_call: TRBD2
clone_size: few
j_call: TRBJ2-1
v_call: TRBV30

cdr3_aa: CASSVEGSRRTDTQYF
cdr3_nt: TGTGCCAGCAGCGTAGAGGGTAGCCGGAGAACAGATACGCAGTATTTT
d_call: -
clone_size: many
j_call: TRBJ2-3
v_call: TRBV9

cdr3_aa: CASLGVNTGELFF
cdr3_nt: TGTGCCAGCTTAGGGGTTAACACCGGGGAGCTGTTTTTT
d_call: -
clone_size: -
j_call: TRBJ2-2
v_call: TRBV7-9